Listed here is a single T cell receptor (beta chain). Its matching antigen is unknown. The sample comes from a study of cytomegalovirus exposure and HLA in healthy donors. The study, taken as a whole, reports: Researchers left out some V segments, among them TRBV6-2 and TRBV6-3, as indistinguishable. TCR beta chain V- and J-gene trimming was linked, in a later analysis, to a missense variant in DCLRE1C. A few CMV-associated chains were confirmed in vitro to be specific for CMV antigens.

Both 60 Vbeta primers and 13 Jbeta primers went into the PCR. Profiling relied on immunoSEQ multiplex PCR, and the TCRdb table lists in-frame clones only, not all of them. The data hold 85,000 to 130,000 clones, with around four fifths observed a single time. Germline CDR1 and CDR2: SQVTM and ANQGSEA. With V trimmed by 0 bases and J by 10 bases, 17 bases remained unmatched. The CDR3 is 18 residues long. The chain uses TRBV29-1 and TRBJ2-1; 11 bases fit TRBD2. The sequence was collected from a woman between 40 and 55 years old in good health and CMV-seronegative. The sample comprised PBMCs. In DNA, the CDR3 is TGCAGCGTTGAAGATCAGGCTTTTAGCGGGAGGGCCTTTGGAGAGCAGTTCTTC. Protein product: CSVEDQAFSGRAFGEQFF.